This T cell receptor (beta chain) was identified in a study of post-analysis software for immune sequencing data (dated by TCRdb to between 2015 and 2017). About the study as a whole: The recorded disease courses included relapsing-remitting, secondary progressive and progressive-relapsing multiple sclerosis, and some patients had no subtype annotation. Patient repertoires were compared against some twelve previously published healthy control repertoires from donors aged about 6 to 27 years. A subset of samples was prepared in parallel using single-end sample barcoding, then pooled and co-amplified after Illumina adapter ligation. What the study reported, not specific to this receptor: The multiple sclerosis patient group was slightly younger than the control group. Multiple sclerosis patients had significantly lower normalized Chao1 diversity than controls, a result that suggests substantial peripheral T-cell clonal expansion. Direct clustering with F measure revealed strong co-clustering of samples prepared in the same batch, which led to a batch-effect correction.

Libraries were made using PCR. The data were produced on an Illumina HiSeq 2500. To reduce PCR and sequencing biases, unique molecular identifiers were built into the TCR beta cDNA libraries. Some 500,000 cDNA molecules were obtained for every 1 to 10 million input T cells, so each molecule roughly corresponded to one T cell. The same protocol used for the earlier healthy control dataset was applied to prepare and sequence the patient libraries. Samples belonging to the same batch were prepared together, multiplexed and sequenced on a shared HiSeq lane. As for how the authors treated the data: Raw barcoded reads were processed with MIGEC, discarding single-read molecular identifier groups before consensus assembly and CDR3 extraction. Clonotype tables were post-analysed with VDJtools, normalizing diversity by down-sampling all datasets to the smallest sample size. In repertoire overlap clustering, CDR3 amino acid sequences, but not nucleotide sequences, were matched to correct batch-related cross-sample contamination. TCRdb reworked the public reads: Q25 trimming with fastp, MiXCR clone assembly, productive beta chains retained. Entries are consolidated by CDR3 protein sequence, retaining the most common genes and DNA. The V and J calls come from TCRdb's annotation, not from the publication. This sample comprises fewer than 850,000 distinct CDR3 sequences, around 45% of them detected only once. The ten top clones hold roughly 4.4% of the sample.

Comments on this clonotype: Its antigen is not yet known. No quality values exist for individual bases; no much larger clone is one base distant.

TCR beta repertoires were profiled from peripheral blood of 13 young patients with multiple sclerosis to demonstrate the VDJtools post-analysis software. Multiple sclerosis patients were children and adolescents aged roughly 6 to 15 years. What was sequenced was blood. This clonotype was sampled from a girl aged 10 to 17 with multiple sclerosis.

The sequenced DNA is TGCAGCGTTGGTGGACTAGCGGGAGAGGGGGGGCAGTTCTTC. This yields the protein CSVGGLAGEGGQFF. The chain uses TRBV29-1 and TRBJ2-1; the junction holds 13 bases that match TRBD2. Per the germline V gene, SQVTM is the CDR1 and ANQGSEA is the CDR2. The CDR3 measures 14 amino acids from cysteine to phenylalanine. Solely the CDR3 DNA is kept, with 42 bases framed from the first base. V and J are trimmed by 4 bases and 12 bases, and the gene matches miss 9 bases of the junction.